These T cell receptor beta chains were read from a single sample in a study of resident and recirculating memory T cells in vitiligo. Data came from immunoSEQ multiplex PCR; TCRdb stores just in-frame clones and leaves some out. Among 70,000 to 85,000 clones listed, 80% to 95% were seen once. Source material: blood. These TCRs come from a male donor with vitiligo. Each CDR3 is given with its conserved first and last residue. The order of the fields is D gene, J gene, clone size, V gene, CDR3 protein, CDR3 DNA. D genes are given only for firm matches. Not all rows give a size; the values are once, few, many and, for expanded clones, a class.

>NA|TRBJ1-1|NA|TRBV6-1
CASPDSTEAFF
TGTGCCAGCCCAGATTCGACTGAAGCTTTCTTT
>TRBD1|TRBJ1-2|NA|TRBV4-3
CASSQGTGDTYGYTF
TGCGCCAGCAGCCAAGGGACAGGGGATACCTATGGCTACACCTTC
>NA|TRBJ2-7|NA|TRBV6-5
CASSFGQFIEQYF
TGTGCCAGCAGTTTCGGACAGTTTATAGAGCAGTACTTC
>TRBD1|TRBJ1-1|NA|TRBV11-3
CASSLTQGTEAFF
TGTGCCAGCAGCCTAACACAGGGGACTGAAGCTTTCTTT
>TRBD1|TRBJ1-1|once|TRBV9
CASSVSGTGNTEAFF
TGTGCCAGCAGCGTATCCGGGACAGGGAACACTGAAGCTTTCTTT
>NA|TRBJ1-2|NA|TRBV27
CASTPLLGGGYGYTF
TGTGCCAGCACCCCTCTTTTGGGAGGGGGCTATGGCTACACCTTC
>TRBD1|TRBJ1-1|NA|TRBV19
CASSRRQGQGAGTEAFF
TGTGCCAGTAGCCGACGCCAGGGACAGGGGGCAGGGACTGAAGCTTTCTTT
>NA|TRBJ2-7|once|TRBV27
CASSFGAGSYEQYF
TGTGCCAGCAGTTTTGGGGCTGGATCCTACGAGCAGTACTTC
>NA|TRBJ1-2|once|TRBV5-4
CASSPGRAGGYTF
TGTGCCAGCAGCCCCGGAAGGGCGGGCGGCTACACCTTC
>TRBD2|TRBJ2-1|NA|TRBV29-1
CSVRGLAGTSSSYNEQFF
TGCAGCGTCCGCGGACTAGCGGGGACCTCCAGCTCCTACAATGAGCAGTTCTTC
>TRBD1|TRBJ2-1|NA|TRBV10-1
CASSERSTGVRYNEQFF
TGCGCCAGCAGTGAGCGATCGACAGGGGTTCGCTACAATGAGCAGTTCTTC
>NA|TRBJ2-3|NA|TRBV11-2
CASSIGQLSTDTQYF
TGTGCCAGCAGCATCGGACAGTTAAGCACAGATACGCAGTATTTT
>NA|TRBJ1-2|NA|TRBV7-2
CASSFDRRYGYTF
TGTGCCAGCAGCTTCGACAGACGCTATGGCTACACCTTC
>NA|TRBJ1-1|NA|TRBV18
CASSFGGGANTEAFF
TGTGCCAGCTCATTTGGAGGGGGGGCCAACACTGAAGCTTTCTTT
>TRBD1|TRBJ1-6|NA|TRBV28
CASSLGPGTDRPNNSPLHF
TGTGCCAGCAGTTTAGGCCCCGGGACAGATCGTCCTAATAATTCACCCCTCCACTTT
>TRBD2|TRBJ2-1|NA|TRBV5-1
CASSAVLAENNEQFF
TGCGCCAGCAGCGCAGTACTAGCGGAGAACAATGAGCAGTTCTTC
>NA|TRBJ1-2|NA|TRBV5-3
CARSLSRSFHGYTF
TGTGCCAGAAGCTTGTCGAGATCCTTTCATGGCTACACCTTC
>NA|TRBJ1-1|NA|TRBV5-6
CASSLTENTEAFF
TGTGCCAGCAGCCTGACAGAGAACACTGAAGCTTTCTTT
>NA|TRBJ2-7|NA|TRBV7-2
CASSLAPGVKQYF
TGTGCCAGCAGCTTGGCCCCGGGGGTCAAGCAGTACTTC
>TRBD1|TRBJ1-5|NA|TRBV7-9
CASSGQGYSNQPQHF
TGTGCCAGCAGCGGACAGGGCTATAGCAATCAGCCCCAGCATTTT
>NA|TRBJ2-7|NA|TRBV5-4
CASRSLPGQSSW
TGTGCCAGCAGGTCCCTTCCTGGACAGAGCTCTTGG
>NA|TRBJ1-6|once|TRBV7-9
CASSARGLNSPLHF
TGTGCCAGCAGCGCGCGGGGGCTTAATTCACCCCTCCACTTT
>TRBD1|TRBJ1-2|NA|TRBV6-5
CASKGQSNGYTF
TGTGCCAGCAAGGGACAGTCCAACGGCTACACCTTC
>TRBD1|TRBJ1-1|NA|TRBV9
CASSARQGLEAFF
TGTGCCAGCAGCGCGCGACAGGGACTGGAAGCTTTCTTT
>NA|TRBJ1-4|NA|TRBV13
CASSLGFKQGNEKLFF
TGTGCCAGCAGCTTGGGATTCAAACAGGGTAATGAAAAACTGTTTTTT
>NA|TRBJ1-1|once|TRBV14
CASSSSWFSRTGGRTEAFF
TGTGCCAGCAGCTCAAGTTGGTTCTCGCGGACGGGGGGGAGGACTGAAGCTTTCTTT
>NA|TRBJ1-4|once|TRBV7-2
CASSLTAMRATNEKLFF
TGTGCCAGCAGCTTAACCGCAATGAGGGCAACTAATGAAAAACTGTTTTTT
>TRBD1|TRBJ1-5|NA|TRBV5-1
CASSLTGGSNQPQHF
TGCGCCAGCAGCTTGACAGGGGGTAGCAATCAGCCCCAGCATTTT
>NA|TRBJ1-2|NA|TRBV30
CACTDNYGYTF
TGTGCCTGTACAGATAACTATGGCTACACCTTC
>NA|TRBJ1-1|NA|TRBV5-4
CASNPGGGFRGTEAFF
TGTGCCAGCAACCCTGGGGGAGGGTTCCGTGGCACTGAAGCTTTCTTT
>TRBD1|TRBJ1-6|NA|TRBV19
CASSAGTGPSPLHF
TGTGCCAGTAGCGCCGGGACAGGGCCTTCACCCCTCCACTTT
>TRBD1|TRBJ2-2|NA|TRBV6-1
CASSVTDTGAGELFF
TGTGCCAGCAGTGTAACTGACACAGGGGCCGGGGAGCTGTTTTTT
>TRBD1|TRBJ1-6|NA|TRBV9
CASSVGGQVSYNSPLHF
TGTGCCAGCAGCGTAGGAGGACAGGTGTCTTATAATTCACCCCTCCACTTT
>NA|TRBJ2-7|NA|TRBV19
CASSIGFLRFPYEQYF
TGTGCCAGTAGTATAGGGTTTTTGCGGTTCCCCTACGAGCAGTACTTC
>NA|TRBJ2-7|NA|TRBV5-5
CASSLYRGLGYEQYF
TGTGCCAGCAGCTTGTATCGAGGATTGGGCTACGAGCAGTACTTC
>NA|TRBJ2-7|many|TRBV4-3
CASSQVYGGSSYEQYF
TGCGCCAGCAGCCAAGTTTACGGGGGATCCTCCTACGAGCAGTACTTC
>TRBD1|TRBJ2-7|NA|TRBV6-1
CASSEGRDSSEQYF
TGTGCCAGCAGTGAAGGCCGGGACAGCTCCGAGCAGTACTTC
>NA|TRBJ2-5|NA|TRBV5-1
CASSSAEETQYF
TGCGCCAGCAGCTCAGCGGAGGAGACCCAGTACTTC
>NA|TRBJ1-5|NA|TRBV23-1
CASSLAPRGTVNQPQHF
TGCGCCAGCAGTCTTGCCCCCAGGGGAACGGTGAATCAGCCCCAGCATTTT
>NA|TRBJ2-3|NA|TRBV6-4
CASSDSEGGTDTQYF
TGTGCCAGCAGTGACTCTGAGGGGGGCACAGATACGCAGTATTTT
>NA|TRBJ2-5|NA|TRBV11-2
CASSFSAGGRETQYF
TGTGCCAGCAGCTTTTCGGCAGGGGGGAGAGAGACCCAGTACTTC
>NA|TRBJ2-5|NA|TRBV13
CASSERLAPQETQYF
TGTGCCAGCAGCGAGCGGCTAGCGCCTCAAGAGACCCAGTACTTC
>NA|TRBJ1-6|NA|TRBV7-2
CASSLAGTASNSPLHF
TGTGCCAGCAGCTTAGCGGGGACTGCCTCTAATTCACCCCTCCACTTT
>NA|TRBJ1-1|NA|TRBV7-9
CASSPRQNTEAFF
TGTGCCAGCAGCCCGCGACAGAACACTGAAGCTTTCTTT